Described below is a single TCR beta chain sequence and its context. Its antigen has not been determined. No base quality values were provided; no much bigger clone lies one nucleotide off. Ophthalmopathy patients had moderately to severely active disease, Clinical Activity Score of at least 3, NOSPECS grade of at least 4, and duration under 3 months. Exclusion was applied to patients with uncontrolled infections, other autoimmune diseases, pregnancy or lactation. Diagnoses were based on clinical symptoms, serum thyroxine and TRAb, thyroid ultrasound and orbital computed tomography. PBMCs were isolated from 7.5 to 10 ml of fresh peripheral blood by Ficoll-Paque density gradient centrifugation. Trizol reagent was used to extract total RNA, and RNA quality was then checked on an Agilent 2100 Bioanalyzer. This record belongs to a study of T cells in Graves' hyperthyroidism and ophthalmopathy (dated by TCRdb to about 2019). Some background on the complete study: Peripheral blood was sampled at the time of initial diagnosis, prior to any treatment. After sampling, hyperthyroidism patients received methimazole starting at 30 mg daily, and ophthalmopathy patients received high-dose intravenous methylprednisolone. Thyroid tissue and blood T-cell repertoires from several Graves' hyperthyroidism patients were also compared in the study. To identify distinguishing TCR V-J signatures, a discovery cohort of around 98 patients was used, comprising 40 to 45 with Graves' ophthalmopathy and about 59 with stable Graves' hyperthyroidism. An independent validation cohort of fewer than 20 hyperthyroidism patients and roughly 16 patients who later progressed to ophthalmopathy tested prospective prediction of ophthalmopathy. The paper reports TCR Vbeta CDR3 sequencing of approximately 130 peripheral blood samples: approximately 41 ophthalmopathy, some 80 hyperthyroidism and around 17 progressor patients. The 95 to 100 discovery patients were randomly divided into training and test sets at a 7:3 ratio. General study outcomes and caveats: Ophthalmopathy was separated from stable hyperthyroidism by a 13 V-J signature model, with over 85% sensitivity and 81% to 82% specificity obtained in cross-validation and 80%/75% obtained in testing. Blood samples also contained most of the expanded thyroid clonotypes (frequency above 0.001), which suggests that blood repertoires may reflect thyroid immune responses. No statistical method was used to set the sample size in advance, and investigators knew the group allocation. In validation, the model predicted progression to ophthalmopathy with roughly 70% sensitivity and approximately 72% specificity, a median of 6.5 months before onset.

TCR beta CDR3 regions were amplified from RNA transcripts. The first round of RT-PCR for the TCR CDR3 was performed with the HTBI primer set and the Qiagen OneStep RT-PCR kit. A second multiplex PCR round built the libraries, followed by size selection and purification. The libraries were sequenced on an Illumina HiSeq2000 using paired-end 100 bp reads. The paper's processing steps were these. SOAPnuke was used to process the raw data, with reads discarded if the reads contained adapters or uncalled bases, had a mean Phred below 15, or lacked an exact constant-primer or identifier match. COPE v1.2.5 was used to merge the high-quality paired reads, and each unique nucleotide sequence was defined as a clonotype. Clonotypes were aligned to IMGT TRBV, TRBD and TRBJ reference segments using MiTCR v1.1. Only V-J combinations with frequency above 0.0001, covering 99% to 99.2% of repertoires, were analysed. A TCS score was defined as the ratio between F50 (clonal expansion) and ExV (chaos), using BLOSUM62-based TCRdist between CDR3 peptides within each V-J. Welch's t-statistics and random forest reduced 500 to 650 V-J features to 13, which were used in a naive Bayes classifier (R e1071). TCRdb passed the public sequencing reads through fastp at Q25 and MiXCR, retaining productive beta sequences. CDR3 protein duplicates are merged, each entry listing the most common genes and DNA. TCRdb assigned the V and J calls; the authors' analysis was not used. Recorded for this sample are 200,000 to 250,000 distinct CDR3 sequences; roughly 15% of them occurred a single time. Around 28% of the sample comes from the top ten.

The germline V gene encodes CDR1 SNHLY and CDR2 FYNNEI. Trimming accounts for 8 bases at V and 1 base at J, while the number of junction bases matched to no gene is 7. The CDR3 goes from the cysteine to the phenylalanine over 16 residues. CDR3 DNA is the only sequence kept; it has 48 bases, read in frame from the first base. Sequencing was done on a sample of blood. The clonotype was recovered from a woman under 30 with Graves' ophthalmopathy. This sequence uses TRBV2 and TRBJ2-7, with TRBD2 identical over 14 junction bases. At the DNA level, the sequence is TGTGCCAGCGGAACCGGGACTAGCGGGGGATCCTACGAGCAGTACTTC. The resulting protein is CASGTGTSGGSYEQYF.